The TCR beta chain described here comes from a study of radiotherapy plus CTLA-4 blockade in lung cancer. Overall study context: For 15% to 20% of patients, objective responses occurred, and just over 30% had disease control. Study findings and constraints: Researchers report tumor-derived TCR clones expanding in blood after radiotherapy plus ipilimumab. It was early blood T cell clone dynamics, with interferon-beta, that reportedly best predicted response.

CDR3 size: 16 residues. The ends lost 5 bases at V and 3 bases at J; junction bases unmatched: 8. Germline values: CDR1 MNHNY, CDR2 SVGAGI (reference sequence). Method: immunoSEQ multiplex PCR; TCRdb's copy keeps in-frame clones and lacks some. Altogether some 64,000 clones are present, 76% being singletons, with the ten largest covering 15% to 20%. A remark on this clone: Its specificity is not known.

The sequenced sample was peripheral blood, obtained from a patient treated with radiotherapy plus ipilimumab. The rearrangement joins TRBV6-6 to TRBJ2-1; 9 bases align to TRBD1. This receptor was taken from a human donor with non-small cell lung cancer whose response to radiotherapy plus ipilimumab could not be evaluated. Some clones in this sample may be carry-over from other donors' samples. The CDR3 DNA reads TGTGCCAGCAGTCATAACAGGGGGCGATTCTACAATGAGCAGTTCTTC. The encoded protein is CASSHNRGRFYNEQFF.